These 13 T cell receptor beta chains came from one sample sequenced in a study of blood T cell repertoires in COVID-19. The table came from immunoSEQ multiplex PCR; TCRdb's copy has only in-frame clones and leaves some out. The sample gives about 470,000 clones, roughly nine tenths of which show up once; around 0.64% is in the top ten. Sequencing used PBMCs or T cells enriched from blood (not recorded which). Receptors were obtained from a woman under 30 who had recovered from COVID-19.

The V and J genes are TRBV5-6 and TRBJ2-3; D might be TRBD2 (6 bases). From germline, CDR1 is SGHDT and CDR2 YYEEEE. Trimming took 3 bases from V and 2 from J, leaving 16 bases between them. The CDR3 has 16 residues. CDR3: CASSSGLLEPTDTQYF. The DNA for the CDR3 is TGTGCCAGCAGCTCGGGACTCCTGGAGCCCACAGATACGCAGTATTTT.

The chain carries TRBV28 and TRBJ2-7; 7 bases match TRBD1. CDR3 length equals 16 residues. CDR1 is MDHEN and CDR2 is SYDVKM in the germline V gene. V shed 9 bases and J 2 bases; nucleotides not matched to a gene: 16. Here the CDR3 DNA reads TGTGCCAGTATCGGGACAGACCCAGCAAGAACCTACGAGCAGTACTTC. Amino acid sequence: CASIGTDPARTYEQYF.

CDR3 nucleotide sequence: TGTGCCAGCAGTCTAGACAGGGAAACTGAAGCTTTCTTT. It specifies CASSLDRETEAFF. This chain uses TRBV27 with TRBJ1-1, with TRBD1 identical over 7 bases. The CDR3 has 13 amino acids. V trimming: 5 bases; J trimming: 5 bases; junction bases outside the gene matches: 5. The germline V gene has CDR1 MNHEY and CDR2 SMNVEV (reference sequence).

Only one count was recorded for this clone. The chain couples TRBV5-6 to TRBJ1-1; TRBD1 agrees at 10 bases. The CDR3 consists of 16 residues. Germline V gene sequence: CDR1 SGHDT, CDR2 YYEEEE. The trim removed 2 bases at V and 6 bases at J, leaving 10 bases unmatched. The CDR3 coding sequence is TGTGCCAGCAGCTTCCCATCCGGGACAGGGGTCGCTGAAGCTTTCTTT. This codes for CASSFPSGTGVAEAFF. The full variable domain, in which reference TRBV5-6 and TRBJ1-1 provide the parts outside the CDR3, is DAGVTQSPTHLIKTRGQQVTLRCSPKSGHDTVSWYQQALGQGPQFIFQYYEEEERQRGNFPDRFSGHQFPNYSSELNVNALLLGDSALYLCASSFPSGTGVAEAFFGQGTRLTVV.

V and J are TRBV12-3 or TRBV12-4 and TRBJ2-5, with unresolved D. The CDR3 is 12 residues long. Trimming took 4 bases from V and 2 from J, leaving 5 bases between them. CDR3 amino acids: CASSSLQETQYF. CDR3 bases: TGTGCCAGCAGTTCCTTACAAGAGACCCAGTACTTC.

The sample holds one count of this clone. V usage is TRBV12-3 or TRBV12-4 and J usage is TRBJ1-1; weak D call: TRBD1 (5 bases). The CDR3 covers 13 residues. Trimming shortened V by 5 bases and J by 6 bases, and 13 bases separated the two germline ends. The CDR3 DNA follows: TGTGCCAGCAGTCTCCGCCGGGACTCTGAAGCTTTCTTT. Protein sequence: CASSLRRDSEAFF.

This clone turned up a few times. This sequence joins TRBV14 and TRBJ1-1; D is unclear. The germline V gene encodes CDR1 SGHDN and CDR2 FVKESK. This CDR3 spans 13 amino acids. The ends were cut back, 0 bases at V and 5 bases at J, with 7 bases in the middle. CDR3 nucleotide sequence: TGTGCCAGCAGCCAAGATGAGGCGACTGAAGCTTTCTTT. Protein sequence: CASSQDEATEAFF.

Here the CDR3 DNA reads TGTGCCACTGCCACTGCGGGGGGAAACACCATATATTTT. Amino acid sequence: CATATAGGNTIYF. The V gene is TRBV28, the J gene TRBJ1-3; D gene ambiguous. This CDR3 contains 13 residues. V gave up 10 bases and J gave up 4 bases, with 14 bases separating them. Germline V gene sequence: CDR1 MDHEN, CDR2 SYDVKM.

This clone was counted a few times. The chain couples TRBV12-3 or TRBV12-4 to TRBJ1-4; D perhaps matches TRBD1 (5 bases). Trimming took 5 bases from V and 14 from J, leaving 18 bases between them. This CDR3 contains 13 residues. The CDR3 sequence: CASSPPGGGDLFF. CDR3 coding DNA: TGTGCCAGCAGTCCCCCCGGTGGGGGGGACCTGTTTTTT.

The chain uses TRBV11-2 and TRBJ2-3, with D tentatively TRBD2 (7 bases). Germline-derived CDR1 and CDR2 are SGHAT and FQNNGV. V lost 5 bases to trimming and J lost 5 bases, with 14 bases between them. The CDR3 totals 14 residues. CDR3 DNA sequence: TGTGCCAGCAGCGAGGGGGGGCCGGGAGATACGCAGTATTTT. It specifies CASSEGGPGDTQYF.

This clone was observed a few times. Other nucleotide sequences from this sample produce the same CDR3. This sequence joins TRBV6-6 and TRBJ1-3, with D perhaps matching TRBD1 (5 bases). The germline V gene encodes CDR1 MNHNY and CDR2 SVGAGI (reference sequence). The CDR3 runs 15 residues. V was cut by 6 bases and J by 0 bases, with 12 bases left in between. CDR3 in DNA: TGTGCCAGCAGCCCCCGGGGGGACTCTGGAAACACCATATATTTT. This gives the protein CASSPRGDSGNTIYF.

This chain uses TRBV21-1 with TRBJ1-4; the table gives TRBD1 as D, unverified against the DNA. TRBV21-1 is a known pseudogene. The CDR3 has 15 amino acids. CDR3 DNA sequence: TGTGCCAGCAGTGGGGACACGGCAACTAATGAAAAACTGTTTTTT. Translated: CASSGDTATNEKLFF.

The chain carries TRBV27 and TRBJ2-7, with 10 bases matching TRBD1. This CDR3 comprises 15 residues. Germline V gene sequence: CDR1 MNHEY, CDR2 SMNVEV (reference sequence). V was pared by 5 bases and J by 5 bases, with 9 bases of the junction left unmatched. The CDR3 reads CASSVPGQGRDEQYF. CDR3 nucleotides: TGTGCCAGCAGTGTCCCGGGACAGGGGAGGGACGAGCAGTACTTC.